This T cell receptor (beta chain) was observed in a study of blood T cell repertoires in COVID-19. On the study more broadly: The United States, Italy and Spain provided the acute and convalescent COVID-19 samples.

Germline V CDR1 and CDR2: LGHDT, YNNKEL (reference sequence). The CDR3 sequence is 14 residues long. V was cut by 3 bases and J by 3 bases, with 10 bases left in between. In the study's own analysis: Estimates of nucleated cell counts were drawn from the amplification of reference gene primers. Profiling relied on immunoSEQ multiplex PCR, and the TCRdb table lists in-frame clones only, not all of them. V and J calls and clone size are as listed in that table; D and trimming were resolved from the DNA. The sample lists approximately 150,000 clones, more than 80% occurring once. The chain recombines TRBV3-1 (or the pseudogene TRBV3-2) with TRBJ2-3; D perhaps matches TRBD1 (6 bases). The specimen sequenced was peripheral blood. This receptor was obtained from a woman in her sixties with active COVID-19. CDR3 amino acids: CASSQGARTDTQYF. The CDR3 nucleotides are TGTGCCAGCAGCCAGGGGGCGCGGACAGATACGCAGTATTTT.